A selection of T cell receptor beta chains follows, all from one sample in a study of cytomegalovirus exposure and HLA in healthy donors. The assay was immunoSEQ multiplex PCR, and TCRdb's table has in-frame clones only and misses some. The table has some 110,000 clones, 60% to 80% seen once; the top ten hold approximately 16%. The sequenced sample was PBMCs. Source of these receptors: a man in his fifties or sixties in good health and CMV-seropositive. Both conserved end residues are part of each CDR3. A D gene is named only where the DNA matches it firmly. Not every row has a clone size; where given, it reads once, few, many or a size class.

abundance	v_gene	j_gene	d_gene	len	CDR3nt	CDR3aa
NA	TRBV2	TRBJ1-6	NA	13	TGTGCCAGCAGCCTCGGGTTGAATTCACCCCTCCACTTT	CASSLGLNSPLHF
NA	TRBV2	TRBJ2-3	TRBD1	15	TGTGCCAGCAGTAATACAGGGGGATCCACAGATACGCAGTATTTT	CASSNTGGSTDTQYF
NA	TRBV10-3	TRBJ2-5	NA	15	TGTGCCATCAGTGAGTCTCGAGGCAGCCAAGAGACCCAGTACTTC	CAISESRGSQETQYF
NA	TRBV2	TRBJ1-5	NA	13	TGTGCCAGCCGTAGACAGCTAAATCAGCCCCAGCATTTT	CASRRQLNQPQHF
NA	TRBV7-2	TRBJ1-2	TRBD1	14	TGTGCCAGCAGCCCAGGGGGCTCTAACTATGGCTACACCTTC	CASSPGGSNYGYTF
NA	TRBV7-2	TRBJ2-7	NA	14	TGTGCCAGCAGCTTCAACGGGGGTACCTACGAGCAGTACTTC	CASSFNGGTYEQYF
few	TRBV27	TRBJ1-2	TRBD1	14	TGTGCCAGCAGTTTATGGGGGACAGGGGACGGCTACACCTTC	CASSLWGTGDGYTF
NA	TRBV6-5	TRBJ2-5	NA	13	TGTGCCAGCAGTCGACAGGCGCAAGAGACCCAGTACTTC	CASSRQAQETQYF
NA	TRBV5-6	TRBJ1-2	TRBD1	13	TGTGCCAGCAGCTTGGACAGGGGGCATGGCTACACCTTC	CASSLDRGHGYTF
NA	TRBV6-5	TRBJ1-2	TRBD1	13	TGTGCCAGCACCCCGACAGGGATCTATGGCTACACCTTC	CASTPTGIYGYTF
once	TRBV5-1	TRBJ2-3	NA	15	TGCGCCAGCTCCGCCGTTGGGACTAGCACAGATACGCAGTATTTT	CASSAVGTSTDTQYF
NA	TRBV29-1	TRBJ2-1	NA	16	TGCAGCGTTGAGGATCCTAGCTCCTGGACCTCCAATGAGCAGTTCTTC	CSVEDPSSWTSNEQFF
NA	TRBV6-5	TRBJ1-4	NA	15	TGTGCCAGCAGTTACTCGCACAGGGCAGGGGAAAAACTGTTTTTT	CASSYSHRAGEKLFF
NA	TRBV19	TRBJ2-7	NA	15	TGTGCCAGTAGTATAGTACGGGATTTCTCCTACGAGCAGTACTTC	CASSIVRDFSYEQYF
NA	TRBV10-1	TRBJ2-1	TRBD2	15	TGCGCCAGCAGCTCGGGACTAGCGGCCAACAATGAGCAGTTCTTC	CASSSGLAANNEQFF
NA	TRBV7-6	TRBJ1-1	NA	13	TGTGCCAGCAGCTTCAGGGAGAACACTGAAGCTTTCTTT	CASSFRENTEAFF
NA	TRBV2	TRBJ2-4	NA	15	TGTGCCAGCAGAGCTAGGGGGTGGGCCAAAAACATTCAGTACTTC	CASRARGWAKNIQYF
once	TRBV7-2	TRBJ2-5	TRBD2	14	TGTGCCAGCAGCTTGGCGGGAGGCCAAGAGACCCAGTACTTC	CASSLAGGQETQYF
NA	TRBV19	TRBJ2-5	TRBD2	13	TGTGCCAGTAGTAGGCGGGGGCAAGAGACCCAGTACTTC	CASSRRGQETQYF
NA	TRBV5-1	TRBJ2-1	NA	15	TGCGCCAGCAGCTTCTCCCACAGCTCCTACAATGAGCAGTTCTTC	CASSFSHSSYNEQFF
NA	TRBV5-1	TRBJ2-5	NA	12	TGCGCCAGCACCGGGACTCAAGAGACCCAGTACTTC	CASTGTQETQYF
NA	TRBV6-4	TRBJ1-1	NA	14	TGTGCCAGTAGTGACTTCTCCAGGGGAACTGAAGCTTTCTTT	CASSDFSRGTEAFF
NA	TRBV4-3	TRBJ2-1	NA	15	TGCGCCAGCAGCCAAGGGAGTAGCTCCTACAATGAGCAGTTCTTC	CASSQGSSSYNEQFF
NA	TRBV27	TRBJ2-1	NA	13	TGTGCCAGCAGTTTGGTAGTCGACAATGAGCAGTTCTTC	CASSLVVDNEQFF
NA	TRBV27	TRBJ2-5	NA	16	TGTGCCAGCAGTCCACATGGTACCCTAGGCCAAGAGACCCAGTACTTC	CASSPHGTLGQETQYF
few	TRBV9	TRBJ2-5	TRBD1	15	TGTGCCAGCAGCTCCCGGACAGGGGCAAGAGAGACCCAGTACTTC	CASSSRTGARETQYF
NA	TRBV5-1	TRBJ2-3	TRBD2	15	TGCGCCAGCAGCTTGGTAGCGGGGGTATCAGATACGCAGTATTTT	CASSLVAGVSDTQYF
few	TRBV10-1	TRBJ2-1	TRBD2	15	TGCGCCAGCAGTTTAGCGGGTACGACCTACAATGAGCAGTTCTTC	CASSLAGTTYNEQFF
NA	TRBV15	TRBJ2-3	TRBD1	14	TGTGCCACCAGGACAGGGACGGTGGGAGATACGCAGTATTTT	CATRTGTVGDTQYF
NA	TRBV9	TRBJ2-7	TRBD1	15	TGTGCCAGCAGCGCAGGGACAGACTCAACCTACGAGCAGTACTTC	CASSAGTDSTYEQYF
once	TRBV5-4	TRBJ2-2	NA	15	TGTGCCAGCAGCTTGGCTCGGGTGAACACCGGGGAGCTGTTTTTT	CASSLARVNTGELFF
NA	TRBV10-3	TRBJ2-5	NA	12	TGTGCCATCGGAGGGTCTCAAGAGACCCAGTACTTC	CAIGGSQETQYF
few	TRBV2	TRBJ2-2	TRBD2	16	TGTGCCAGCAGGCGGCTAGCGGGACGGAACACCGGGGAGCTGTTTTTT	CASRRLAGRNTGELFF
NA	TRBV29-1	TRBJ2-3	TRBD2	14	TGCAGCGCTCCGGCTAGCGGGGTCGCAGATACGCAGTATTTT	CSAPASGVADTQYF
few	TRBV4-3	TRBJ1-5	NA	13	TGCGCCAGCAGCCAAGAGAGGGATCAGCCCCAGCATTTT	CASSQERDQPQHF
NA	TRBV7-9	TRBJ2-2	NA	12	TGTGCCAGCAGCTTAGAGGGAGTCAGGCTGTTTTTT	CASSLEGVRLFF
NA	TRBV6-5	TRBJ1-2	NA	13	TGTGCCAGCGGCGTAGAGGGTGGAAGTGGCTACACCTTC	CASGVEGGSGYTF
NA	TRBV2	TRBJ2-2	TRBD1	13	TGTGCCAGCAGAGCACAGGGGTTCGGGGAGCTGTTTTTT	CASRAQGFGELFF
NA	TRBV29-1	TRBJ1-2	NA	14	TGCAGCGTTTCAGGGGAACGGAACAACTATGGCTACACCTTC	CSVSGERNNYGYTF
few	TRBV19	TRBJ2-7	NA	17	TGTGCCAGTACCGAGATCGCAGGGGTAATGAACCCCTACGAGCAGTACTTC	CASTEIAGVMNPYEQYF
NA	TRBV18	TRBJ1-2	NA	18	TGTGCCAGCTCACCTAATACAGCGGGTGAGGGATCGGACTATGGCTACACCTTC	CASSPNTAGEGSDYGYTF
NA	TRBV29-1	TRBJ2-7	TRBD2	16	TGCAGCGTTGCCGGGGGGCGACTAGCGCGAGACTACGAGCAGTACTTC	CSVAGGRLARDYEQYF